The 5 T cell receptor beta chains reported below all come from one sample, sequenced in a study of blood T cell repertoires in COVID-19. Method: immunoSEQ multiplex PCR; TCRdb's copy keeps in-frame clones and lacks some. Counted here are 200,000 to 300,000 clones, about 87% occurring once; the ten biggest clones make up 0.95% to 1.5%. The sequenced sample was PBMCs or T cells enriched from blood (not recorded which). The receptor set was obtained from a woman between 40 and 50 years old with acute COVID-19.

This chain links TRBV10-3 with TRBJ2-7, with TRBD1 as a possible D gene (7 bases). V lost 2 bases, J lost 1 base, and 15 bases lay in between. The CDR3 has 16 amino acids. The germline V gene has CDR1 ENHRY and CDR2 SYGVKD. CDR3 in amino acids: CAISETRTGLSYEQYF. The CDR3 bases are TGTGCCATCAGTGAGACTAGGACAGGACTATCCTACGAGCAGTACTTC.

J is TRBJ2-1 and V is TRBV12-3 or TRBV12-4, with D tentatively TRBD1 (6 bases). V lost 7 bases and J 4 bases, leaving 11 bases between the germline ends. CDR3 size: 13 residues. The DNA for the CDR3 is TGTGCCAGCATGAGACAGGATTACAATGAGCAGTTCTTC. It encodes CASMRQDYNEQFF.

The V call is TRBV28, the J call TRBJ2-7, with D possibly being TRBD1 (5 bases). Germline V gene lookup returns CDR1 MDHEN and CDR2 SYDVKM. V was pared by 5 bases and J by 5 bases, with 25 bases between. The CDR3 totals 17 residues. The CDR3 is CASSTPSADTPSHEQYF. The CDR3 coding sequence is TGTGCCAGCAGTACCCCCTCCGCGGACACCCCTTCCCACGAGCAGTACTTC. The full variable domain, its missing parts supplied by reference TRBV28 and TRBJ2-7, is DVKVTQSSRYLVKRTGEKVFLECVQDMDHENMFWYRQDPGLGLRLIYFSYDVKMKEKGDIPEGYSVSREKKERFSLILESASTNQTSMYLCASSTPSADTPSHEQYFGPGTRLTVT.

The chain uses TRBV27 and TRBJ2-7; 7 positions match TRBD2. This CDR3 has 11 amino acids. Trimming cost V 8 bases and J 3 bases; bases outside gene matches: 1. Germline V gene lookup returns CDR1 MNHEY and CDR2 SMNVEV (reference sequence). In DNA, the CDR3 is TGTGCCAGCGTAGCGGGCTACGAGCAGTACTTC. Translating gives CASVAGYEQYF.

In its sample, this clone was seen once. This chain connects TRBV28 to TRBJ1-1, with D maybe TRBD1 (6 bases). Per germline, CDR1 MDHEN and CDR2 SYDVKM. Between the trimmed V and J ends, which lost 8 bases and 7 bases, there was a span of 17 bases. The CDR3 sequence is 13 residues long. The CDR3 sequence: CASGGPTGVEAFF. The CDR3 nucleotides read TGTGCCAGCGGGGGCCCCACAGGAGTTGAAGCTTTCTTT.